This T cell receptor beta chain appears in the sequencing data of a study of a mutant IDH1 vaccine in newly diagnosed glioma. About the research overall: Radiotherapy alone preceded vaccination by 4-6 weeks; alternatively, vaccination started with temozolomide cycles. Earlier therapy was either radiotherapy, temozolomide, or both, and most got both. Treated individuals were around 60% male and roughly 40% female, averaging about 42 years of age.

As to time point: week 23, last vaccination. Doses consisted of 300 ug of mutant IDH1 20-mer peptide each, paired with topical imiquimod. For this clone: Its antigen is not identified.

V shed 1 base, J shed 0 bases, and the junction held 9 bases outside the gene matches. The germline V gene encodes CDR1 LNHDA and CDR2 SQIVND (reference sequence). The CDR3 contains 18 residues. Sequencing was performed with immunoSEQ multiplex PCR; in TCRdb, only in-frame clones are kept and a portion is missing. Of approximately 62,000 clones in the sample, about 85% were seen once. The TCR was taken from a young man with glioma. The V gene is TRBV19, the J gene TRBJ1-1; 9 nucleotides line up with TRBD1. The sequenced sample was PBMCs, obtained from a glioma patient whose treatment included an IDH1 peptide vaccine. CDR3 residues: CASSIGNRDRVMNTEAFF. CDR3 nucleotides: TGTGCCAGTAGTATAGGGAACCGGGACAGGGTCATGAACACTGAAGCTTTCTTT.